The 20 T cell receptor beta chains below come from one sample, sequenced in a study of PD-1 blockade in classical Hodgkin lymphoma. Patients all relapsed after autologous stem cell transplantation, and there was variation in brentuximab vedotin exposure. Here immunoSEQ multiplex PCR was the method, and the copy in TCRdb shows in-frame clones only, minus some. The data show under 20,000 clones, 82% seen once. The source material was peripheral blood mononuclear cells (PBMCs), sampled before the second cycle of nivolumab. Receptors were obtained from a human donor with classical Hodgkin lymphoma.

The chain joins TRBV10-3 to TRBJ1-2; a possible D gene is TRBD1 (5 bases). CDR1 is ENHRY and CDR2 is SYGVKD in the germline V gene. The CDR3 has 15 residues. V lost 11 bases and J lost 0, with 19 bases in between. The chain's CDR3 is CAAESQGSANYGYTF. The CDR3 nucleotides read TGTGCCGCAGAAAGCCAGGGCAGTGCTAACTATGGCTACACCTTC.

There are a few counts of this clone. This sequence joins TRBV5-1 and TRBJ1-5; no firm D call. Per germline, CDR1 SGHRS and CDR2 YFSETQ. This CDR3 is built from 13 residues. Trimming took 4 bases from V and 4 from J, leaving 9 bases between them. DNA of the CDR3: TGCGCCAGCAGCACGGAGCCGAATCAGCCCCAGCATTTT. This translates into CASSTEPNQPQHF.

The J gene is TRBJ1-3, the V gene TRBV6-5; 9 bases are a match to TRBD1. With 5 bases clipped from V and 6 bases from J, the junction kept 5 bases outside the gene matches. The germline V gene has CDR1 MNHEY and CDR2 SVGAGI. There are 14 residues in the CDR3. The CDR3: CASSPTGGSNTIYF. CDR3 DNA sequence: TGTGCCAGCAGTCCGACAGGGGGTTCAAACACCATATATTTT.

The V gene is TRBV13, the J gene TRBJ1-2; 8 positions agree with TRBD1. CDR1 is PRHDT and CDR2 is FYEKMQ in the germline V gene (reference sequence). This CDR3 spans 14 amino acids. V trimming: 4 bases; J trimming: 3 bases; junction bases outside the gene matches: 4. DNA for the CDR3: TGTGCCAGCAGCTCCAGGGGGCAGGACTATGGCTACACCTTC. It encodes CASSSRGQDYGYTF. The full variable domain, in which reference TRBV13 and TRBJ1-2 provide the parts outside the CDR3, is AAGVIQSPRHLIKEKRETATLKCYPIPRHDTVYWYQQGPGQDPQFLISFYEKMQSDKGSIPDRFSAQQFSDYHSELNMSSLELGDSALYFCASSSRGQDYGYTFGSGTRLTVV.

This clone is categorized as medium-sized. Here the CDR3 reads CASSEGGQGNQPQHF. In DNA, the CDR3 is TGTGCCAGCAGTGAGGGCGGACAGGGCAATCAGCCCCAGCATTTT. The chain combines TRBV2 with TRBJ1-5, with 7 nucleotides matching TRBD1. Germline trimming cut 3 bases from V and 2 bases from J; bases unmatched to any gene: 4. Per germline, CDR1 SNHLY and CDR2 FYNNEI. The CDR3 consists of 15 residues.

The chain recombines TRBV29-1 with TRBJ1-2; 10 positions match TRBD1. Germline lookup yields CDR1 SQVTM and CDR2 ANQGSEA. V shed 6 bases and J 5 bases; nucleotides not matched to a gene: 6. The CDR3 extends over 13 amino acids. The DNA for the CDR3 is TGCAGCGTCCGACAGGGGGCTGGATATGGCTACACCTTC. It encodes CSVRQGAGYGYTF.

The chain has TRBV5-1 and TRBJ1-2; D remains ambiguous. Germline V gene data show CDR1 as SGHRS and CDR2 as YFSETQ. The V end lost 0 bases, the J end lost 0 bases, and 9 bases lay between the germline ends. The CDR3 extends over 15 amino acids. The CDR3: CASSLERSPNYGYTF. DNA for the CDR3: TGCGCCAGCAGCTTGGAGCGCAGTCCTAACTATGGCTACACCTTC.

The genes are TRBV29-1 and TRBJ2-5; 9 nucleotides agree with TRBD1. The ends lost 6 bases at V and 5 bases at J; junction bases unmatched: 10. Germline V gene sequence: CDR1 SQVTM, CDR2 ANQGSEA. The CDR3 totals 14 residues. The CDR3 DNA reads TGCAGCGTGAGAAAAGGGACAGGGTGGGAGACCCAGTACTTC. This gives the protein CSVRKGTGWETQYF.

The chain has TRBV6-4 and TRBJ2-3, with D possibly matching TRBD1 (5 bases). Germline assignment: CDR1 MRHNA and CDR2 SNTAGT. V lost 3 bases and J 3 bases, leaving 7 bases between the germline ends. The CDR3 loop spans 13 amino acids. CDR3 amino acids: CASSESGTDTQYF. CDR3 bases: TGTGCCAGCAGTGAGTCAGGGACAGATACGCAGTATTTT.

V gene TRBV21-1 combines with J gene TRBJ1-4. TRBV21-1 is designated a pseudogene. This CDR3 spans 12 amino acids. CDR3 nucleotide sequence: TGTGCCAGCAGCAAAGAAGGTGAAAAACTGTTTTTT. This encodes CASSKEGEKLFF.

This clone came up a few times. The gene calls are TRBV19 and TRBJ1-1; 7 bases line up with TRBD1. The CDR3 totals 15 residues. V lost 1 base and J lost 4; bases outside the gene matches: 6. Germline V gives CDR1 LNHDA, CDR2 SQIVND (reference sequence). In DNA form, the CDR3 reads TGTGCCAGTAGTATAGCACAGGGGCGTTTCACTGAAGCTTTCTTT. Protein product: CASSIAQGRFTEAFF.

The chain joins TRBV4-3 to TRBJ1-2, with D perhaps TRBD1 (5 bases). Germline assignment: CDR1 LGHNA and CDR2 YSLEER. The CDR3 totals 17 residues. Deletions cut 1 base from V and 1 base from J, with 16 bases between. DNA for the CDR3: TGCGCCAGCAGCCAAGGCACCAGGGTCACCATTAACTATGGCTACACCTTC. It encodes CASSQGTRVTINYGYTF.

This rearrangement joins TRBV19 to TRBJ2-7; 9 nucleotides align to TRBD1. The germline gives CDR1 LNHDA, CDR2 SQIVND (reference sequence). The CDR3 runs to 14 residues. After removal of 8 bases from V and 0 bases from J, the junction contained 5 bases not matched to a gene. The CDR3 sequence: CASRRDRDSYEQYF. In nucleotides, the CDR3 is TGTGCCAGTCGCCGGGACAGGGACTCCTACGAGCAGTACTTC. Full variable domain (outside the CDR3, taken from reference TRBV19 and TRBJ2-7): DGGITQSPKYLFRKEGQNVTLSCEQNLNHDAMYWYRQDPGQGLRLIYYSQIVNDFQKGDIAEGYSVSREKKESFPLTVTSAQKNPTAFYLCASRRDRDSYEQYFGPGTRLTVT.

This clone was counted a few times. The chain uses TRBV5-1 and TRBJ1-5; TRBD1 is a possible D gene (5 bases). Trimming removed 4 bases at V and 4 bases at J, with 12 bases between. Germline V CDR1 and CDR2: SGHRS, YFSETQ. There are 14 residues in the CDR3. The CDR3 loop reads CASSLTGGNQPQHF. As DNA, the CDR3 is TGCGCCAGCAGCCTCACAGGTGGGAATCAGCCCCAGCATTTT.

The CDR3, as DNA: TGTGCCAGCAGCTTAGCGGGGGGCTACGAGCAGTACTTC. This encodes CASSLAGGYEQYF. V gene TRBV7-2 combines with J gene TRBJ2-7; TRBD2 is a possible D gene (6 bases). Germline loops: CDR1 SGHTA, CDR2 FQGNSA. The CDR3 length is 13 residues. V lost 0 bases to trimming and J lost 3 bases, with 6 bases between them.

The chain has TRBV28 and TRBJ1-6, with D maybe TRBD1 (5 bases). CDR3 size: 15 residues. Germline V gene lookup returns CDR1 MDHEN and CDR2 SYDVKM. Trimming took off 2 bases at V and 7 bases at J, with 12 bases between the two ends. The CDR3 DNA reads TGTGCCAGCAGTTTAAGAGGGACGGGCAATTCACCCCTCCACTTT. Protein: CASSLRGTGNSPLHF.

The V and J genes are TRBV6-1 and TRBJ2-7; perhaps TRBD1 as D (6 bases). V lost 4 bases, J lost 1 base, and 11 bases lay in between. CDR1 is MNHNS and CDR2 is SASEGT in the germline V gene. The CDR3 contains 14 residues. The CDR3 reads CASSVKGESYEQYF. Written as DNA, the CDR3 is TGTGCCAGCAGTGTGAAGGGGGAGTCCTACGAGCAGTACTTC.

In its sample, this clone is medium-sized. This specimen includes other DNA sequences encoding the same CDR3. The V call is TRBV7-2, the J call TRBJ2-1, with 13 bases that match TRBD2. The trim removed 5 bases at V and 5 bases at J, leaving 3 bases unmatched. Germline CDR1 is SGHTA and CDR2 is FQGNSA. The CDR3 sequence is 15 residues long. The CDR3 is CASSPGLAGNNEQFF. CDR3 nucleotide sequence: TGTGCCAGCAGCCCGGGACTAGCGGGGAACAATGAGCAGTTCTTC. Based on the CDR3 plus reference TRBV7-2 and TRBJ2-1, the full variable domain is GAGVSQSPSNKVTEKGKDVELRCDPISGHTALYWYRQSLGQGLEFLIYFQGNSAPDKSGLPSDRFSAERTGGSVSTLTIQRTQQEDSAVYLCASSPGLAGNNEQFFGPGTRLTVL.

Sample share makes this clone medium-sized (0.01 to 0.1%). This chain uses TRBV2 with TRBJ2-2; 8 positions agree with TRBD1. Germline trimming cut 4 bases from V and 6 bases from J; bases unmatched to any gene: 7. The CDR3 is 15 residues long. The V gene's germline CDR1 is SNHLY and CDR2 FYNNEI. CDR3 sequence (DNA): TGTGCCAGCAGTGGGGGACAGGTATCCCCCGGGGAGCTGTTTTTT. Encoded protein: CASSGGQVSPGELFF.

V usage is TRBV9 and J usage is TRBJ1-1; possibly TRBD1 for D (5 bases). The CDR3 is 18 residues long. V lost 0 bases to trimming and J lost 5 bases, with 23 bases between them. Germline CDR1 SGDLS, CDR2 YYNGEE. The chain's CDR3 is CASSVGGSGEGRRTEAFF. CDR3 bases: TGTGCCAGCAGCGTAGGAGGTTCGGGGGAGGGAAGGAGGACTGAAGCTTTCTTT.